This entry is about one T cell receptor beta chain. Its antigen is undetermined. Clones were read by immunoSEQ multiplex PCR, and TCRdb kept only the in-frame ones, dropping some. Among 100,000 to 150,000 clones listed, about nine tenths were seen once. The data derive from a study of T cell responses to AZD1222 COVID-19 vaccine. Study results and limitations: Samples come after the peak T cell response, not at day 14.

The CDR3 is made up of 14 amino acids. The germline V gene encodes CDR1 SGDLS and CDR2 YYNGEE. The V segment lost 3 bases and the J segment 5 bases; nucleotides outside the gene matches: 6. The clonotype originates from an adult who received the MenACWY meningococcal vaccine as a control. The rearrangement joins TRBV9 to TRBJ1-1; 8 bases map to TRBD1. The material was peripheral blood, obtained 28 days after the second dose of the MenACWY control vaccine. CDR3 sequence: CASSAGQGMTEAFF. Here the CDR3 DNA reads TGTGCCAGCAGCGCAGGACAGGGAATGACTGAAGCTTTCTTT.